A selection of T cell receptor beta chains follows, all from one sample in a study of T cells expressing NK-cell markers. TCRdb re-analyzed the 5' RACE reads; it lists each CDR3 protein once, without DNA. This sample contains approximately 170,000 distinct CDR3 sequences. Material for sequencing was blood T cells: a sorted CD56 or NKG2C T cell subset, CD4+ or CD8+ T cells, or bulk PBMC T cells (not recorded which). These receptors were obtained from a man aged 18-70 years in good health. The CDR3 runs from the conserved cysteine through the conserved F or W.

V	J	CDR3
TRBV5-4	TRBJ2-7	CAYRDRGGYEQYF
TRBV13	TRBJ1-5	CASSLYSGGDQPQHF
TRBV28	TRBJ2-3	CATPPDSADTQYF
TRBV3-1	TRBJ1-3	CASSRFDGEITGNTIYF
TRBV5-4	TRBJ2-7	CASSRDRAWEQYF
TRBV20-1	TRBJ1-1	CSAREDRASQAFF
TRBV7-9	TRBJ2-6	CASSLGTGVPGANVLTF
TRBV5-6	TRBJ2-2	CVSSWTGGPGELFF
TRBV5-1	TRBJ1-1	CASSAGLATEAFF
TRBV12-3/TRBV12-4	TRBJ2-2	CASSTGRAQNTGELFF
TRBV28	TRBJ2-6	CASSFPPGQTEDGANVLTF
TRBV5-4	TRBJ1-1	CASGYIAPGAEAFF
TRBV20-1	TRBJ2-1	CSARDGTGQQRVETWYNEQFF
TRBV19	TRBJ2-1	CASSPGTASSYNEQFF
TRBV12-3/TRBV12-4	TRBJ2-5	CASSPRWGMSETQYF
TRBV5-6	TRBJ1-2	CASSLPGTETTNYGYTF